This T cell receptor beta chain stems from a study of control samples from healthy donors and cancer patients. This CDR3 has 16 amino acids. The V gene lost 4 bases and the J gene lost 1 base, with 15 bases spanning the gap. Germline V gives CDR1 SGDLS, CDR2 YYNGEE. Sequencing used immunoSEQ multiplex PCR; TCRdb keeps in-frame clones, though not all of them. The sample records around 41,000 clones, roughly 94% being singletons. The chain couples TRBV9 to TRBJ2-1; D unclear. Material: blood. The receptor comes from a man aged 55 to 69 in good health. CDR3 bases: TGTGCCAGCAGCTTAAACCAGGAACTATCCTACAATGAGCAGTTCTTC. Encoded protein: CASSLNQELSYNEQFF. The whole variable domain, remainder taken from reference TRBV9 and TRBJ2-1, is DSGVTQTPKHLITATGQRVTLRCSPRSGDLSVYWYQQSLDQGLQFLIQYYNGEERAKGNILERFSAQQFPDLHSELNLSSLELGDSALYFCASSLNQELSYNEQFFGPGTRLTVL.